The sequence of this T cell receptor beta chain was determined in a study of early T cells in non-severe SARS-CoV-2 infection. This clonotype occurred many times. One entry per CDR3 protein results from TCRdb running MiXCR on the 5' RACE reads. Here the sample spans approximately 46,000 distinct CDR3 sequences, approximately 9.4% being singletons. The CDR3 has 17 amino acids. Trimming removed 5 bases from V and 7 bases from J, with 26 bases in between. Germline lookup yields CDR1 MNHEY and CDR2 SVGAGI. The sequenced sample was whole blood. This clonotype originated in an adult who was a healthcare worker with PCR-confirmed SARS-CoV-2 infection or an uninfected control (not recorded which). The J gene is TRBJ2-5, the V gene TRBV6-5; the D gene is possibly TRBD2 (5 bases). CDR3 coding DNA: TGTGCCAGCAGTACTGAGGGTTACTCCCCTATGGTTGGGACCCAGTACTTC. Amino acid sequence: CASSTEGYSPMVGTQYF.